Listed here are 8 T cell receptor beta chains from one sample, sequenced in a study of blood T cell repertoires in COVID-19. Using immunoSEQ multiplex PCR, the repertoire was profiled, and TCRdb retains in-frame clones only, with some absent. Of approximately 240,000 clones in the sample, about 90% were seen once. Material: peripheral blood. Receptor source: a man aged 25-45 years with COVID-19, enrolled during active disease.

V usage is TRBV29-1 and J usage is TRBJ2-4, with TRBD1 matching 11 bases. The J segment lost 6 bases and the V segment lost 1 base, leaving 2 bases of the junction unmatched. In germline, CDR1 is SQVTM, CDR2 ANQGSEA. The CDR3 is 14 amino acids. This CDR3 reads CSVEGDRGLNIQYF. CDR3 bases: TGCAGCGTTGAAGGGGACAGGGGGTTAAACATTCAGTACTTC.

This clone was picked up a small number of times. This rearrangement joins TRBV2 to TRBJ2-5; 11 nucleotides agree with TRBD2. The germline V gene encodes CDR1 SNHLY and CDR2 FYNNEI. The CDR3 has 16 amino acids. V gave up 6 bases and J gave up 5 bases; unmatched junction bases: 11. The CDR3 reads CASRGLAARVIETQYF. DNA for the CDR3: TGTGCCAGCAGGGGACTAGCGGCTAGGGTTATCGAGACCCAGTACTTC.

The V gene is TRBV19, the J gene TRBJ1-1; D uncertain. The CDR3 is 17 residues long. V was pared by 5 bases and J by 0 bases, with 19 bases between. The V gene's germline CDR1 is LNHDA and CDR2 SQIVND (reference sequence). The CDR3: CASSPTQRPDLNTEAFF. In DNA form, the CDR3 reads TGTGCCAGTAGTCCGACCCAGCGGCCAGACTTGAACACTGAAGCTTTCTTT.

The chain uses TRBV3-1 (or the pseudogene TRBV3-2) and TRBJ2-3; 9 nucleotides align to TRBD2. The CDR3 has 16 residues. The ends lost 4 bases at V and 4 bases at J; junction bases unmatched: 9. From germline, CDR1 is LGHDT and CDR2 YNNKEL (reference sequence). This CDR3 reads CASSPLRGGRSDTQYF. The CDR3 nucleotides read TGTGCCAGCAGCCCTTTGCGGGGGGGCCGGTCAGATACGCAGTATTTT.

The chain employs TRBV7-5 and TRBJ1-2; the table's D gene call, TRBD1, was not cross checked with the DNA. TRBV7-5 is described as a pseudogene. This CDR3 contains 15 residues. CDR3 in amino acids: CVRSSKQGPNYGYTF. The CDR3 DNA reads as TGTGTCAGAAGCTCTAAACAGGGCCCGAACTATGGCTACACCTTC.

CDR3 nucleotide sequence: TGTGCTAGTGGTTTGATCCGAGGACCAGGGGAGAACAATGAGCAGTTCTTC. Translated: CASGLIRGPGENNEQFF. The chain carries TRBV12-5 and TRBJ2-1; maybe TRBD1 (6 bases). V lost 2 bases and J lost 5, with 19 bases in between. This CDR3 contains 17 residues. The germline V gene encodes CDR1 LGHNT and CDR2 FRNRAP.

This clone was found a few times. The rearrangement uses TRBV4-2 and TRBJ1-2; D call uncertain. The CDR3 length is 18 residues. The V and J ends lost 5 bases and 1 base respectively, with 23 bases between them. The germline V gene has CDR1 LGHNA and CDR2 YNFKEQ. The CDR3 DNA reads as TGTGCCAGCAGCTCCCGGACTCTACCCCGCCAACTTAACTATGGCTACACCTTC. Its translation is CASSSRTLPRQLNYGYTF.

This chain links TRBV18 with TRBJ1-2; D remains ambiguous. Germline V CDR1 and CDR2: KGHSH, LQKENI. The V gene lost 3 bases and the J gene lost 3 bases, with 17 bases spanning the gap. This CDR3 has 16 amino acids. CDR3 in DNA: TGTGCCAGCTCACCCCGGGGTTCTCCGGTTGACTATGGCTACACCTTC. Its translation: CASSPRGSPVDYGYTF.